This record looks at one T cell receptor (beta chain) sequence and its context. This sample was taken from a study of blood T cell repertoires in COVID-19. Study details: The study drew acute and convalescent COVID-19 samples from the United States, Italy and Spain. T cells, B-cell-depleted T cells, or PBMCs supplied cDNA or gDNA.

Per the original data handling: Quantification of nucleated cells was approximated via reference gene primer amplification. Repertoires were generated with immunoSEQ multiplex PCR, while TCRdb's copy carries only in-frame clones and drops some. Clone size and the V and J calls come from that table; the DNA yielded D and trimming. The table lists about 240,000 clones, roughly 80% of them singletons, with 3% to 4% in the top ten. This CDR3 comprises 16 residues. From germline, CDR1 is MNHNS and CDR2 SASEGT. Trimming stripped 4 bases from V and 0 bases from J, with 12 bases between. This clonotype originated in a woman aged 18-30 years with acute or convalescent COVID-19. The sequenced sample consisted of peripheral blood. The J gene is TRBJ1-4, the V gene TRBV6-1; D ambiguous. The CDR3 loop is CASSAPYSPTNEKLFF. In nucleotides, the CDR3 is TGTGCCAGCAGTGCACCTTACAGCCCAACTAATGAAAAACTGTTTTTT.